The 28 T cell receptor beta chains below all came from one sample that was sequenced in a study of regulatory and conventional T cells in RAG deficiency. TCRdb's copy holds only in-frame clones and misses some; the assay was immunoSEQ multiplex PCR. Among approximately 35,000 clones listed, 76% were seen once. Blood CD4+ CD25-low CD127-high conventional T cells supplied the genomic DNA template. The same sample was also studied in work on regulatory T cells. That report notes: Primers: 52 TRBV forward and 13 TRBJ reverse.

Sequenced sample: CD4+ effector T cells sorted from blood. These receptors all stem from a human donor in good health.

The J gene is TRBJ1-6, the V gene TRBV6-4; TRBD1 aligns across 7 bases. The length of the CDR3 is 15 residues. With 3 bases clipped from V and 7 bases from J, the junction kept 6 bases outside the gene matches. Germline loops: CDR1 MRHNA, CDR2 SNTAGT. The CDR3 loop reads CASSEQGLGNSPLHF. CDR3 DNA sequence: TGTGCCAGCAGTGAACAGGGGTTAGGGAATTCACCCCTCCACTTT.

The V gene is TRBV30, the J gene TRBJ1-1; perhaps TRBD1 as D (5 bases). Per germline, CDR1 GTSNPN and CDR2 SVGIG (reference sequence). Trimming removed 2 bases at V and 5 bases at J, with 12 bases between. This CDR3 has 13 residues. CDR3 coding DNA: TGTGCCTGGAGTCACCAGGGTGGGACTGAAGCTTTCTTT. The encoded protein is CAWSHQGGTEAFF.

The CDR3 protein is CASSRQTGQGFGNTIYF. The CDR3 DNA is TGTGCCAGCTCACGACAAACGGGACAGGGCTTTGGAAACACCATATATTTT. The rearrangement joins TRBV18 to TRBJ1-3, with TRBD1 matching 9 bases. CDR1 is KGHSH, CDR2 LQKENI, per germline. J was trimmed by 3 bases and V by 4 bases; bases with no gene match: 10. The CDR3 runs 17 residues.

The chain is built from TRBV2 and TRBJ1-1; a weak D match, TRBD1 (5 bases). Germline V lookup: CDR1 SNHLY, CDR2 FYNNEI. The CDR3 loop spans 15 amino acids. The V gene lost 5 bases and the J gene lost 1 base, with 14 bases spanning the gap. CDR3 in amino acids: CASSTDRYSNTEAFF. CDR3 in DNA: TGTGCCAGCAGTACCGACAGATACTCGAACACTGAAGCTTTCTTT.

This rearrangement joins TRBV5-1 to TRBJ2-2; D is undetermined. The CDR3 extends over 14 amino acids. V lost 8 bases to trimming and J lost 2 bases, with 13 bases between them. The germline V gene encodes CDR1 SGHRS and CDR2 YFSETQ. The CDR3 nucleotides are TGCGCCAGTCGAAGTAGCCTAAACACCGGGGAGCTGTTTTTT. Amino acids: CASRSSLNTGELFF.

The rearrangement uses TRBV5-1 and TRBJ2-2; 9 bases are shared with TRBD2. V trimming: 5 bases; J trimming: 4 bases; junction bases outside the gene matches: 6. This CDR3 region has 15 residues. Germline CDR1 SGHRS, CDR2 YFSETQ. The CDR3 loop reads CASSRGGASTGELFF. CDR3 coding DNA: TGCGCCAGCAGTCGCGGGGGGGCGAGCACCGGGGAGCTGTTTTTT.

CDR3 sequence reads: CASSRGGVYYGYTF. The CDR3 region has the DNA TGTGCCAGCAGCCGGGGCGGCGTCTACTATGGCTACACCTTC. J is TRBJ1-2 and V is TRBV12-1. TRBV12-1 counts as a pseudogene. CDR3 size: 14 residues.

This rearrangement joins TRBV7-9 to TRBJ1-4; TRBD1 agrees at 9 bases. This CDR3 comprises 15 residues. Per the germline V gene, CDR1 is SEHNR and CDR2 is FQNEAQ (reference sequence). J gave up 6 bases and V 5 bases, and 7 bases lay outside the gene matches. As DNA, the CDR3 is TGTGCCAGCAGCCCTACGGGACAGGGTTATGAAAAACTGTTTTTT. It encodes CASSPTGQGYEKLFF.

The V call is TRBV6-1, the J call TRBJ1-1, with TRBD1 as a possible D gene (5 bases). This CDR3 region has 14 residues. Germline CDR1 and CDR2: MNHNS and SASEGT. Trimming stripped 2 bases from V and 2 bases from J, with 9 bases between. In nucleotides, the CDR3 is TGTGCCAGCAGTGAACGGGGCCCTAACACTGAAGCTTTCTTT. This codes for CASSERGPNTEAFF.

The chain links TRBV5-1 to TRBJ1-4; 9 bases line up with TRBD1. Germline CDR1 is SGHRS and CDR2 is YFSETQ. The CDR3 spans 16 residues. After removal of 0 bases from V and 4 bases from J, the junction contained 4 bases not matched to a gene. The CDR3 DNA reads as TGCGCCAGCAGCTTGGACAGGGGGCGGCTTAATGAAAAACTGTTTTTT. Translated, it gives CASSLDRGRLNEKLFF.

The rearrangement uses TRBV7-6 and TRBJ2-1, with TRBD2 identical over 14 bases. The length of the CDR3 is 16 residues. Germline V gives CDR1 SGHVS, CDR2 FNYEAQ. After removal of 5 bases from V and 4 bases from J, the junction contained 4 bases not matched to a gene. The CDR3 loop reads CASSGRTSGGYNEQFF. The CDR3 DNA reads as TGTGCCAGCAGCGGACGGACTAGCGGGGGGTACAATGAGCAGTTCTTC.

This rearrangement joins TRBV5-1 to TRBJ2-3, with TRBD2 matching over 8 bases. Germline lookup yields CDR1 SGHRS and CDR2 YFSETQ. The ends lost 3 bases at V and 2 bases at J; junction bases unmatched: 8. CDR3 length: 16 residues. The CDR3 nucleotides are TGCGCCAGCAGCTCCTGGACTAGCAACCCCACAGATACGCAGTATTTT. It encodes CASSSWTSNPTDTQYF.

The chain has TRBV5-1 and TRBJ2-5; TRBD2 agrees at 8 bases. The CDR3 loop spans 16 amino acids. Germline CDR1 and CDR2: SGHRS and YFSETQ. Trimming at V came to 1 base and at J to 1 base, leaving 6 bases not matched to a gene. The CDR3 protein is CASSLRALAVQETQYF. The CDR3 DNA follows: TGCGCCAGCAGCTTGCGGGCACTAGCGGTCCAAGAGACCCAGTACTTC.

This clone was detected only a few times. The chain links TRBV11-3 to TRBJ2-4; D perhaps matches TRBD1 (5 bases). Germline assignment: CDR1 SGHNT and CDR2 YENEEA. The CDR3 is 13 residues long. The germline V and J ends were trimmed by 2 bases and 5 bases, with 7 bases remaining between them. The CDR3 here is CASSLQGENIQYF. The CDR3 nucleotides are TGTGCCAGCAGCTTACAGGGCGAAAACATTCAGTACTTC.

This clone was recorded a few times. The genes are TRBV6-1 and TRBJ1-6; 7 bases match TRBD1. This CDR3 contains 14 residues. The V gene's germline CDR1 is MNHNS and CDR2 SASEGT. With V trimmed by 7 bases and J by 7 bases, 7 bases remained unmatched. This chain's CDR3 is CASILLTGNSPLHF. DNA of the CDR3: TGTGCCAGCATCCTCTTGACAGGGAATTCACCCCTCCACTTT.

The genes are TRBV6-1 and TRBJ1-2; D unclear. Trimming pared 2 bases from V and 8 bases from J, leaving 6 bases between. The germline gives CDR1 MNHNS, CDR2 SASEGT. This CDR3 contains 11 residues. CDR3 sequence reads: CASSEMGGYTF. The DNA for the CDR3 is TGTGCCAGCAGTGAAATGGGGGGCTACACCTTC.

The gene calls are TRBV28 and TRBJ1-2; TRBD1 is a possible D gene (5 bases). Germline CDR1 and CDR2: MDHEN and SYDVKM. V gave up 6 bases and J gave up 3 bases, with 14 bases separating them. CDR3 length equals 14 residues. DNA for the CDR3: TGTGCCAGCAGAAAGGGAACGGGGCACTATGGCTACACCTTC. Its translation: CASRKGTGHYGYTF.

The CDR3 sequence: CASSEVLAGYNEQFF. The CDR3 DNA reads TGTGCCAGCAGTGAAGTGCTAGCGGGGTACAATGAGCAGTTCTTC. The chain has TRBV6-1 and TRBJ2-1, with 9 positions matching TRBD2. CDR3 length: 15 residues. V was clipped by 1 base and J by 4 bases; unmatched bases: 2. Germline assignment: CDR1 MNHNS and CDR2 SASEGT.

This clone appeared a few times. The chain couples TRBV7-8 to TRBJ1-5, with a weak D call TRBD1 (5 bases). V was shortened by 5 bases and J by 4 bases, with 12 bases between the two germline ends. The V gene's germline CDR1 is SGHVS and CDR2 FQNEAQ. This CDR3 is 14 amino acids long. The CDR3 region is CASSPNRGNQPQHF. In DNA form, the CDR3 reads TGTGCCAGCAGCCCCAACCGGGGGAATCAGCCCCAGCATTTT. The whole variable domain, filled in from reference TRBV7-8 and TRBJ1-5, reads GAGVSQSPRYKVAKRGQDVALRCDPISGHVSLFWYQQALGQGPEFLTYFQNEAQLDKSGLPSDRFFAERPEGSVSTLKIQRTQQEDSAVYLCASSPNRGNQPQHFGDGTRLSIL.

This chain uses TRBV28 with TRBJ1-1; 8 bases align to TRBD1. The CDR3 consists of 14 residues. V gave up 8 bases and J gave up 7 bases; unmatched junction bases: 12. CDR1 and CDR2 from the germline V gene are MDHEN and SYDVKM. The CDR3 loop reads CASYLPGGVNEAFF. The CDR3 region has the DNA TGTGCCAGCTATCTCCCAGGGGGCGTTAATGAAGCTTTCTTT.

This chain joins TRBV5-1 and TRBJ2-1; 7 nucleotides match TRBD2. The V gene's germline CDR1 is SGHRS and CDR2 YFSETQ. Trimming took 2 bases from V and 7 from J; bases not matched to a gene: 6. The CDR3 covers 14 residues. CDR3 nucleotides: TGCGCCAGCAGCTTTGGGACTACAAAGAATGAGCAGTTCTTC. The encoded protein is CASSFGTTKNEQFF.

The chain has TRBV7-8 and TRBJ2-1, with 12 bases identical to TRBD2. Germline CDR1 and CDR2: SGHVS and FQNEAQ. The V gene end was trimmed by 5 bases and the J gene end by 5 bases; junction bases not matched to a gene: 7. The CDR3 contains 16 residues. The CDR3 spells CASSQTSGGINNEQFF. The CDR3 coding sequence is TGTGCCAGCAGCCAGACTAGCGGGGGAATTAACAATGAGCAGTTCTTC.

This clone came up a few times. J is TRBJ1-5 and V is TRBV2; D is perhaps TRBD1 (5 bases). CDR1 and CDR2 (germline): SNHLY, FYNNEI. The CDR3 runs to 15 residues. Trimming cost V 8 bases and J 2 bases, with 16 bases left between them. The CDR3 coding sequence is TGTGCCAGCGGCGGGACTGGCTCAGGCAATCAGCCCCAGCATTTT. Protein sequence: CASGGTGSGNQPQHF.

The chain combines TRBV4-2 with TRBJ2-1; maybe TRBD2 (6 bases). In germline, CDR1 is LGHNA, CDR2 YNFKEQ. The CDR3 runs to 16 residues. V lost 0 bases, J lost 2 bases, and 11 bases lay in between. CDR3 in amino acids: CASSQEPGVAYNEQFF. The CDR3 nucleotides are TGTGCCAGCAGCCAAGAACCGGGGGTTGCCTACAATGAGCAGTTCTTC.

The chain combines TRBV5-1 with TRBJ2-7; TRBD2 matches at 14 bases. CDR1 and CDR2 (germline): SGHRS, YFSETQ. This CDR3 is built from 16 residues. J lost 3 bases, V lost 4 bases, and 6 bases had no gene match. The CDR3 nucleotides read TGCGCCAGCAGCCAAAAGGGACTAGCGGGGGTCTACGAGCAGTACTTC. Encoded protein: CASSQKGLAGVYEQYF.

This rearrangement joins TRBV28 to TRBJ2-3, with 8 bases lining up with TRBD2. The germline gives CDR1 MDHEN, CDR2 SYDVKM. V lost 2 bases to trimming and J lost 5 bases; unmatched junction nucleotides: 9. This CDR3 region has 16 residues. The DNA of the CDR3 is TGTGCCAGCAGTTTACGTCCCGGGAGGGTGGGAGATACGCAGTATTTT. Amino acid sequence: CASSLRPGRVGDTQYF.

This clone was detected only a few times. The rearrangement links TRBV7-2 to TRBJ2-7; weak D call: TRBD1 (5 bases). Germline lookup yields CDR1 SGHTA and CDR2 FQGNSA. This CDR3 region has 13 residues. V was trimmed by 7 bases and J by 7 bases, leaving 17 bases between them. CDR3 in DNA: TGTGCCAGCACTCGCGGCCCCTCAGGGGAGCAGTACTTC. Its protein product is CASTRGPSGEQYF.

V usage is TRBV10-3 and J usage is TRBJ1-2; 8 bases match TRBD1. This CDR3 comprises 13 residues. Trimming at V came to 6 bases and at J to 3 bases, leaving 3 bases not matched to a gene. Germline V gene sequence: CDR1 ENHRY, CDR2 SYGVKD. The CDR3 nucleotides are TGTGCCATCAGCCACAGGGGGGACTATGGCTACACCTTC. This codes for CAISHRGDYGYTF.